This TCR beta chain is from a study of blood T cell repertoires in COVID-19. In the study overall: Sources were T cells, B-cell-depleted T cells, or PBMCs; the material itself was cDNA or gDNA.

The CDR3 covers 13 residues. Trimming took 6 bases from V and 5 from J, leaving 13 bases between them. Original processing notes: From reference gene primer amplification, estimates of nucleated cell counts were derived. Clones were read by immunoSEQ multiplex PCR, and TCRdb kept only the in-frame ones, dropping some. The D gene and trimming were derived from the DNA, and the V and J assignments and clone size from that table. The profile shows about 320,000 clones, approximately 85% of them singletons. The source of this sequence is a human donor in a cohort sampled during active COVID-19. V and J are TRBV12-3 or TRBV12-4 and TRBJ2-5; D is possibly TRBD1 (6 bases). The source material was peripheral blood. CDR3 coding DNA: TGTGCCAGCAGCCAGACCCAGGGGGAGACCCAGTACTTC. Amino acids: CASSQTQGETQYF.